This T cell receptor beta chain stems from a study of vaccination effects on CD4 cells after COVID-19. TCRdb's copy holds only in-frame clones and misses some; the assay was immunoSEQ multiplex PCR. Seen here are roughly 30,000 clones, 72% observed once, and the top ten hold 28%. This CDR3 contains 15 residues. Germline lookup yields CDR1 MNHEY and CDR2 SVGAGI. The ends were cut back, 8 bases at V and 8 bases at J, with 24 bases in the middle. ViraFEST assay sequencing came after antigen-specific CD4+ T cells were expanded with viral peptide pools. Isolating CD4+ T cells followed approximately nine days of culture. The person's infection with SARS-CoV-2, confirmed by PCR, took place between March and December 2020. About this clone itself: Its target is not known.

The clonotype was recovered from a human donor who had a prior SARS-CoV-2 infection. The sequenced sample was CD4+ T cells from PBMCs cultured with a peptide pool, obtained before COVID-19 vaccination. The chain employs TRBV6-5 and TRBJ1-2; D might be TRBD1 (5 bases). CDR3 sequence reads: CASCSWDRLRGGYTF. CDR3 coding DNA: TGTGCCAGCTGTTCCTGGGACCGCCTAAGGGGCGGCTACACCTTC.